This T cell receptor (beta chain) emerged from a study of CD8 T cells in Susac syndrome. This CDR3 is built from 19 residues. V lost 0 bases and J lost 6; bases outside the gene matches: 15. CDR1 SGDLS and CDR2 YYNGEE come from the germline V gene. Findings and caveats of the study: Only a relatively small number of individuals were included in the TCR sequencing and HLA analysis.

The sequenced target, TCR beta, came from blood CD8+ and CD4+ T cells. The multiple sclerosis controls were treatment-naive patients with relapsing-remitting disease that was stable or active. Concerning this clonotype itself: The antigen is not known.

Random-hexamer reverse transcription was applied to roughly 0.5 to 1 ug RNA. TCR beta CDR3 was amplified by immunoSEQ covering 54 Vbeta and 13 Jbeta. TCRdb reprocessed the immunoSEQ multiplex PCR reads with MiXCR, giving one entry per CDR3 protein. This sample carries fewer than 300,000 distinct CDR3 sequences, about 85% of them seen once, and the ten largest clones take 0.11%. The source material was CD8+ T cells from PBMCs. The J gene is TRBJ2-1, the V gene TRBV9, with 10 bases matching TRBD2. This TCR came from a human donor with multiple sclerosis. The CDR3 here is CASSVGTASGRGRGNEQFF. The CDR3, as DNA: TGTGCCAGCAGCGTAGGGACAGCTAGCGGGAGAGGTCGGGGCAATGAGCAGTTCTTC.